The rows below give T cell receptor beta chains drawn from one sample of a study of blood T cell repertoires in COVID-19. This table comes from immunoSEQ multiplex PCR, and its TCRdb copy is limited to in-frame clones, with some not included. The data contain approximately 100,000 clones, 75% to 90% of them singletons. The sample consisted of peripheral blood. The receptor source for this set is a man in his fifties or sixties with acute or convalescent COVID-19. The CDR3 runs from the conserved cysteine through the conserved F or W. A D gene is named only where the DNA matches it firmly. Rows give clone size only sometimes, using once, few, many, or a class for an expanded clone.

CASSDRANRVQPQHF | TGTGCCAGCAGCGACAGGGCGAACCGAGTACAGCCCCAGCATTTT | . | TRBD1 | TRBJ1-5 | TRBV2
CASSPTQGETQYF | TGTGCCAGCAGTCCCACACAGGGGGAGACCCAGTACTTC | . | TRBD1 | TRBJ2-5 | TRBV2
CASSDRQVHQPQHF | TGTGCCAGCAGTGACAGACAGGTCCACCAGCCCCAGCATTTT | . | . | TRBJ1-5 | TRBV2
CASSQDWGRRYEQYF | TGTGCCAGCAGCCAAGATTGGGGCAGGAGATACGAGCAGTACTTC | . | . | TRBJ2-7 | TRBV14
CAISESSRGETQYF | TGTGCCATCAGTGAGTCGAGCAGGGGGGAGACCCAGTACTTC | few | TRBD1 | TRBJ2-5 | TRBV10-3
CASSPDRGLENIQYF | TGTGCCAGCAGCCCGGACAGGGGGCTGGAAAACATTCAGTACTTC | once | TRBD1 | TRBJ2-4 | TRBV6-5
CASSQESTGTYGYTF | TGCGCCAGCAGCCAAGAAAGCACAGGAACCTATGGCTACACCTTC | . | . | TRBJ1-2 | TRBV4-3
CASSLVGAGPQPQHF | TGTGCCAGCAGCTTAGTAGGGGCAGGTCCTCAGCCCCAGCATTTT | . | . | TRBJ1-5 | TRBV7-9
CASRLLDPRQGRNTIYF | TGTGCCAGCAGACTCTTGGATCCCCGACAGGGGAGAAACACCATATATTTT | . | TRBD1 | TRBJ1-3 | TRBV7-9
CSVTGSETQYF | TGCAGCGTGACAGGGAGTGAGACCCAGTACTTC | . | TRBD1 | TRBJ2-5 | TRBV29-1
CASSGRLTYTEAFF | TGTGCCAGCAGTGGGCGTTTGACGTACACTGAAGCTTTCTTT | . | . | TRBJ1-1 | TRBV28
CASSSLLPGLRETQYF | TGTGCCAGCAGCTCACTGTTACCGGGGTTACGAGAGACCCAGTACTTC | . | . | TRBJ2-5 | TRBV11-3
CASILAGADTQYF | TGTGCCAGCATTCTGGCGGGCGCAGATACGCAGTATTTT | . | . | TRBJ2-3 | TRBV6-5
CASSFRVVVNEQFF | TGTGCCAGCAGTTTCCGGGTAGTAGTCAATGAGCAGTTCTTC | . | . | TRBJ2-1 | TRBV6-2/TRBV6-3
CASSLGTARNQPQHF | TGTGCCAGCAGCTTAGGGACAGCTAGAAATCAGCCCCAGCATTTT | once | . | TRBJ1-5 | TRBV11-2
CSVEDTGQGARFF | TGCAGCGTTGAAGATACCGGACAGGGGGCTCGGTTCTTC | . | TRBD1 | TRBJ2-1 | TRBV29-1
CASSLHSGWNEQYF | TGTGCCAGCAGTCTGCACTCAGGGTGGAACGAGCAGTACTTC | few | . | TRBJ2-7 | TRBV28
CASSLTGTGFSATNEKLFF | TGTGCCAGCAGCCTTACCGGGACAGGGTTTTCTGCAACTAATGAAAAACTGTTTTTT | . | TRBD1 | TRBJ1-4 | TRBV5-5
CASSPIGRQETQYF | TGTGCCAGCAGCCCGATCGGGAGACAAGAGACCCAGTACTTC | . | . | TRBJ2-5 | TRBV7-9
CASSAGAHNEQFF | TGTGCCAGCAGCGCCGGAGCCCACAATGAGCAGTTCTTC | . | . | TRBJ2-1 | TRBV14
CASSPLFLQGETQYF | TGTGCCAGTAGTCCTCTGTTCTTACAGGGAGAGACCCAGTACTTC | . | . | TRBJ2-5 | TRBV19
CATSREMFSGTVGYEQYF | TGTGCCACCAGCAGAGAAATGTTCTCCGGGACAGTTGGTTACGAGCAGTACTTC | . | TRBD1 | TRBJ2-7 | TRBV15
CASSQTGVQPQHF | TGTGCCAGCAGCCAAACAGGGGTCCAGCCCCAGCATTTT | . | TRBD1 | TRBJ1-5 | TRBV5-8
CASSGGLAGYNEQFF | TGTGCCAGTAGTGGGGGACTAGCGGGATACAATGAGCAGTTCTTC | . | TRBD2 | TRBJ2-1 | TRBV19
CASSTGTANQPQHF | TGTGCCAGCAGCACCGGGACAGCAAATCAGCCCCAGCATTTT | . | TRBD1 | TRBJ1-5 | TRBV6-5
CASSLVIQETQYF | TGTGCCAGCAGTTTAGTCATTCAAGAGACCCAGTACTTC | . | . | TRBJ2-5 | TRBV27
CASSILAGGPYEQYF | TGTGCCAGCAGCATACTAGCGGGAGGTCCCTACGAGCAGTACTTC | . | TRBD2 | TRBJ2-7 | TRBV5-5
CASSSGTGLAYNEQFF | TGTGCCAGCAGCTCGGGGACAGGCCTAGCCTACAATGAGCAGTTCTTC | . | TRBD1 | TRBJ2-1 | TRBV13
CASSIGGTGGKDTQYF | TGTGCCAGTAGTATAGGTGGAACAGGGGGTAAAGATACGCAGTATTTT | . | TRBD1 | TRBJ2-3 | TRBV19
CASTIAGGLVNGYTF | TGTGCCAGCACCATCGCAGGGGGCCTAGTTAATGGCTACACCTTC | . | TRBD1 | TRBJ1-2 | TRBV28
CASSDSSFGRYQPQHF | TGTGCCAGCAGTGATTCCTCTTTTGGGCGTTATCAGCCCCAGCATTTT | . | . | TRBJ1-5 | TRBV25-1
CASSPLEWDRDNTEAFF | TGTGCCAGCTCACCTCTCGAGTGGGACAGGGACAACACTGAAGCTTTCTTT | . | TRBD1 | TRBJ1-1 | TRBV18
CASRRDRGYSPLHF | TGTGCCAGCAGGAGAGACAGGGGGTATTCACCCCTCCACTTT | . | TRBD1 | TRBJ1-6 | TRBV27
CASSLREGPQHF | TGTGCCAGCAGCTTGCGGGAAGGGCCCCAGCATTTT | . | . | TRBJ1-5 | TRBV5-4
CASSIQQGSEAFF | TGTGCCAGTAGTATTCAACAGGGTTCTGAAGCTTTCTTT | . | . | TRBJ1-1 | TRBV19
CASSSSGTENQPQHF | TGTGCCAGCAGCTCATCTGGGACAGAGAATCAGCCCCAGCATTTT | . | TRBD1 | TRBJ1-5 | TRBV7-2
CASSLRRRGRHEQYF | TGTGCCAGCAGCTTGCGTCGTAGGGGGCGCCACGAGCAGTACTTC | . | TRBD1 | TRBJ2-7 | TRBV5-6
CSVKRGQSSNYGYTF | TGCAGCGTCAAAAGGGGACAGAGTTCTAACTATGGCTACACCTTC | many | TRBD1 | TRBJ1-2 | TRBV29-1
CATSLGRGYGYTF | TGTGCCACCTCGCTGGGCAGGGGCTATGGCTACACCTTC | . | . | TRBJ1-2 | TRBV24-1
CASSARQGQETQYF | TGTGCCAGCAGCGCCCGACAGGGTCAAGAGACCCAGTACTTC | . | TRBD1 | TRBJ2-5 | TRBV9
CASRASRGADNEQFF | TGCGCCAGCAGGGCCTCTCGGGGGGCAGACAATGAGCAGTTCTTC | . | . | TRBJ2-1 | TRBV5-1
CASSLRQEVEKLFF | TGTGCCAGCAGTTTAAGGCAGGAGGTTGAAAAACTGTTTTTT | . | . | TRBJ1-4 | TRBV27
CASSPFPSGRRYEQYF | TGCGCCAGCAGCCCCTTCCCTAGCGGGAGAAGATACGAGCAGTACTTC | many | TRBD2 | TRBJ2-7 | TRBV4-1
CATSDGTTRVWETQYF | TGTGCCACCAGTGACGGGACTACTCGGGTATGGGAGACCCAGTACTTC | once | TRBD2 | TRBJ2-5 | TRBV24-1
CAWSRRGRDTQYF | TGTGCCTGGAGTCGGCGGGGGCGGGATACGCAGTATTTT | few | . | TRBJ2-3 | TRBV30
CASSHYRAETQYF | TGTGCCAGCAGCCATTACAGGGCAGAGACCCAGTACTTC | . | . | TRBJ2-5 | TRBV3-1/TRBV3-2
CASTSREISYNSPLHF | TGTGCCAGTACCTCCCGGGAGATCTCCTATAATTCACCCCTCCACTTT | . | . | TRBJ1-6 | TRBV19